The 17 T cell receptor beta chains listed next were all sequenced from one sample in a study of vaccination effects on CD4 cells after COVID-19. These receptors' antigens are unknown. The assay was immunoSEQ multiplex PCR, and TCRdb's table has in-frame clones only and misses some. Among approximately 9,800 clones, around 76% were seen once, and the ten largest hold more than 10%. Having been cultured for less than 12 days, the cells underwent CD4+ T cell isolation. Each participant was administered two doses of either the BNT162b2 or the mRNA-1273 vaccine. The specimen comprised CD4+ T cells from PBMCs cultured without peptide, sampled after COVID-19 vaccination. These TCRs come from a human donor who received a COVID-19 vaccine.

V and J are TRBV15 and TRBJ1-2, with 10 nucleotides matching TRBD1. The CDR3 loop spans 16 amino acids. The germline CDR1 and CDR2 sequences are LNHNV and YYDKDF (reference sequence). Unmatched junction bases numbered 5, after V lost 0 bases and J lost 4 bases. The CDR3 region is CATSRDRGQGVYGYTF. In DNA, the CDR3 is TGTGCCACCAGCAGAGACCGAGGACAGGGGGTCTATGGCTACACCTTC. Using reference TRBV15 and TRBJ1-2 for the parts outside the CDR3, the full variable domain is DAMVIQNPRYQVTQFGKPVTLSCSQTLNHNVMYWYQQKSSQAPKLLFHYYDKDFNNEADTPDNFQSRRPNTSFCFLDIRSPGLGDTAMYLCATSRDRGQGVYGYTFGSGTRLTVV.

The CDR3 DNA reads TGTGCCAGTAGGCCCCTTTTTCGAGGGGTAAACACTGAAGCTTTCTTT. This gives the protein CASRPLFRGVNTEAFF. This chain uses TRBV19 with TRBJ1-1; D is possibly TRBD1 (5 bases). The germline gives CDR1 LNHDA, CDR2 SQIVND (reference sequence). CDR3 length: 16 residues. V was shortened by 6 bases and J by 2 bases, with 19 bases between the two germline ends.

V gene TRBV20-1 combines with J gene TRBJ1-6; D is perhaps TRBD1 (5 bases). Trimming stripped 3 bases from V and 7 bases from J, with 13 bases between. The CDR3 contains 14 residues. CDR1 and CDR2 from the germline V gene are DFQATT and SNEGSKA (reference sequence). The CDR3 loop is CSASRGGGNSPLHF. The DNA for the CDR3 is TGCAGTGCTAGTAGGGGAGGCGGGAATTCACCCCTCCACTTT.

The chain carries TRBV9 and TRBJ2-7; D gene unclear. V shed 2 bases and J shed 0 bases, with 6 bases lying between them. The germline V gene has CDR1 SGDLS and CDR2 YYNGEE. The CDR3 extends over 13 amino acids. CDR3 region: CASSVGSSYEQYF. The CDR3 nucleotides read TGTGCCAGCAGCGTCGGATCCTCCTACGAGCAGTACTTC.

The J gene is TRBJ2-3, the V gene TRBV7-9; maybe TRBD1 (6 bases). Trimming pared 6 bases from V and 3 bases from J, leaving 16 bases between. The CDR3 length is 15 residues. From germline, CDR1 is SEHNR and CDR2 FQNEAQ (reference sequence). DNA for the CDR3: TGTGCCAGCAGTCTACGAGTTCAGGGGACAGATACGCAGTATTTT. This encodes CASSLRVQGTDTQYF.

CDR3 nucleotide sequence: TGTGCTAGTGGCAACCGTAGCGGGAGGGTCACAGATACGCAGTATTTT. Amino acids: CASGNRSGRVTDTQYF. The chain couples TRBV12-5 to TRBJ2-3; TRBD2 agrees at 11 bases. The CDR3 runs to 16 residues. Per germline, CDR1 LGHNT and CDR2 FRNRAP. With V trimmed by 6 bases and J by 2 bases, 7 bases remained unmatched.

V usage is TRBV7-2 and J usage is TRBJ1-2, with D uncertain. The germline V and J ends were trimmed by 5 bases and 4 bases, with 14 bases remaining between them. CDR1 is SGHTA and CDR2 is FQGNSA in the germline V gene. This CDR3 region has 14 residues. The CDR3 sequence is CASSPMGFTYGYTF. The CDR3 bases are TGTGCCAGCAGCCCCATGGGGTTCACCTATGGCTACACCTTC.

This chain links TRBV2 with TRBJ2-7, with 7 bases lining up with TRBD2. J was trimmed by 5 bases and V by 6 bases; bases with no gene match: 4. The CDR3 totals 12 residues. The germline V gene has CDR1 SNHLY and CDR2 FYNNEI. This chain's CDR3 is CASRAGTNEQYF. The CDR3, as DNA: TGTGCCAGCAGGGCCGGGACTAACGAGCAGTACTTC.

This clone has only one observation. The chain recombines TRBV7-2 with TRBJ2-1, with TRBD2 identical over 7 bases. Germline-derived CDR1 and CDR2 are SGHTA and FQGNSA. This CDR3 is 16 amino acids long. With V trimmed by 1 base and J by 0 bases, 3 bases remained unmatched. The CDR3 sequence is CASSLGPGGSYNEQFF. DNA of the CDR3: TGTGCCAGCAGCTTAGGTCCGGGGGGCTCCTACAATGAGCAGTTCTTC.

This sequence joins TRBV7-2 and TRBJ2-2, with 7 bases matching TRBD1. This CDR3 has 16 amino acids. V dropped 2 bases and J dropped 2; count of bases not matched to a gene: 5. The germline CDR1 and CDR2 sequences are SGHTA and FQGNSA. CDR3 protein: CASSLPTGLNTGELFF. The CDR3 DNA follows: TGTGCCAGCAGCTTACCGACAGGGCTTAACACCGGGGAGCTGTTTTTT. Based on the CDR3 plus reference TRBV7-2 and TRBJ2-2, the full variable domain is GAGVSQSPSNKVTEKGKDVELRCDPISGHTALYWYRQSLGQGLEFLIYFQGNSAPDKSGLPSDRFSAERTGGSVSTLTIQRTQQEDSAVYLCASSLPTGLNTGELFFGEGSRLTVL.

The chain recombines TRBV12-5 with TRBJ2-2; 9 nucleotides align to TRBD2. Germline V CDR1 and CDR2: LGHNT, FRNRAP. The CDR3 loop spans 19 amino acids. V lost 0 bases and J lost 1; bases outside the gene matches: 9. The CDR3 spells CASGLVRLGGGVNTGELFF. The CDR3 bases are TGTGCTAGTGGTTTGGTACGACTCGGCGGGGGGGTGAACACCGGGGAGCTGTTTTTT.

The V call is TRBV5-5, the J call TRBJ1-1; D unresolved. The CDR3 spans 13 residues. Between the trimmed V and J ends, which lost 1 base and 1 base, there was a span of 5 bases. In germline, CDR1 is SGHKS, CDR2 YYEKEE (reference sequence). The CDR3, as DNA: TGTGCCAGCAGCTTGATGGGGAACACTGAAGCTTTCTTT. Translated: CASSLMGNTEAFF.

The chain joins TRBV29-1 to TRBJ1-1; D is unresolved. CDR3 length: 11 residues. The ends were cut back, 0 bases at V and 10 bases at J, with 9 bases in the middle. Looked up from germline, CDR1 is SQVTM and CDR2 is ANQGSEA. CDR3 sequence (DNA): TGCAGCGTTGAAGAACGAGCTGTAGCTTTCTTT. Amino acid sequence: CSVEERAVAFF.

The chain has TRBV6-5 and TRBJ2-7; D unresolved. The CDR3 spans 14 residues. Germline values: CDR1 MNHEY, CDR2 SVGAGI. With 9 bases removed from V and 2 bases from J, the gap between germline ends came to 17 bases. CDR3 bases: TGTGCCAGTACCCCGCTTCTCATCCCCTACGAGCAGTACTTC. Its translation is CASTPLLIPYEQYF.

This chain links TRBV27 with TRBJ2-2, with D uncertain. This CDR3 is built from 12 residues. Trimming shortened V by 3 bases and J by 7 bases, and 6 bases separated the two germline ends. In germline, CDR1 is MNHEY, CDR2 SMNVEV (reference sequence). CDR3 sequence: CASSFRIGELFF. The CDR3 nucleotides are TGTGCCAGCAGTTTTAGGATCGGGGAGCTGTTTTTT.

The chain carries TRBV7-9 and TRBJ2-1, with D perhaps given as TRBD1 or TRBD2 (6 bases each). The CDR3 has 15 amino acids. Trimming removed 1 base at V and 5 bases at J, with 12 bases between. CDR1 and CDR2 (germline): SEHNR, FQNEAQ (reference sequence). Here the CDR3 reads CASSLGGGRDNEQFF. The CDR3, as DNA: TGTGCCAGCAGCTTAGGAGGGGGGCGGGACAATGAGCAGTTCTTC.

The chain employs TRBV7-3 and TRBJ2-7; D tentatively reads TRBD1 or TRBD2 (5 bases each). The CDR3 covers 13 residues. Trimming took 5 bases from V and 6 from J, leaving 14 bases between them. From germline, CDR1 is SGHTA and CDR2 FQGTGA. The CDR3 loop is CASSPGTTGEQYF. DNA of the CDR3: TGTGCCAGCAGCCCCGGGACGACGGGCGAGCAGTACTTC.